One and the same sample provided the 30 T cell receptor beta chains below, sequenced in a study of CD8+ T cells in alopecia areata. RNA was extracted and reverse transcribed into cDNA as the sequencing template. TCRdb keeps only in-frame clones here, not all; method: immunoSEQ multiplex PCR. The profile shows 150,000 to 200,000 clones, roughly 60% of them singletons. The sequencing input was CD4+ T cells sorted from blood. The receptors derive from a human donor in good health.

This chain uses TRBV29-1 with TRBJ2-3, with TRBD2 matching over 8 bases. Germline lookup yields CDR1 SQVTM and CDR2 ANQGSEA. The CDR3 spans 16 residues. V shed 5 bases, J shed 3 bases, and the junction held 13 bases outside the gene matches. The CDR3 sequence is CSVLRTPGGRTDTQYF. The CDR3 bases are TGCAGCGTTCTGAGGACGCCGGGAGGGCGGACAGATACGCAGTATTTT.

The V gene is TRBV27, the J gene TRBJ2-1, with D maybe TRBD2 (5 bases). The V end was cut by 4 bases, the J end by 2 bases, with 12 bases between. The CDR3 is made up of 15 amino acids. Germline CDR1 MNHEY, CDR2 SMNVEV (reference sequence). The CDR3 protein is CASSWVAGPYNEQFF. The CDR3, as DNA: TGTGCCAGCAGTTGGGTGGCGGGCCCCTACAATGAGCAGTTCTTC.

This clone came up a few times. V usage is TRBV10-3 and J usage is TRBJ2-7; D could derive from TRBD1 or TRBD2 (5 bases each). Germline loops: CDR1 ENHRY, CDR2 SYGVKD. This CDR3 is 14 amino acids long. The germline V and J ends were trimmed by 8 bases and 5 bases, with 19 bases remaining between them. CDR3 in amino acids: CAIGAGLRNHEQYF. The CDR3 region has the DNA TGTGCCATCGGGGCGGGTCTCCGCAACCACGAGCAGTACTTC.

This chain links TRBV4-1 with TRBJ1-2, with D hard to call. V was pared by 1 base and J by 0 bases, with 9 bases between. The CDR3 totals 15 residues. Germline V lookup: CDR1 MGHRA, CDR2 YSYEKL. CDR3 in DNA: TGCGCCAGCAGCCAAGTCCCGGTACCTAACTATGGCTACACCTTC. Translated, it gives CASSQVPVPNYGYTF.

The chain recombines TRBV28 with TRBJ2-3; 8 bases fit TRBD2. Germline V gene lookup returns CDR1 MDHEN and CDR2 SYDVKM. The V segment lost 5 bases and the J segment 3 bases; nucleotides outside the gene matches: 10. The CDR3 is 16 residues long. CDR3: CASSHPLLAATDTQYF. The CDR3 bases are TGTGCCAGCAGTCACCCCCTACTAGCGGCGACAGATACGCAGTATTTT.

The chain links TRBV30 to TRBJ2-7; D unresolved. In germline, CDR1 is GTSNPN, CDR2 SVGIG (reference sequence). The CDR3 runs 15 residues. Trimming removed 0 bases at V and 9 bases at J, with 21 bases between. CDR3 region: CAWSVGTTVTHGQYF. CDR3 nucleotides: TGTGCCTGGAGTGTAGGTACGACCGTCACACACGGGCAGTACTTC. The variable domain in full, with the rest retrieved from reference TRBV30 and TRBJ2-7, is SQTIHQWPATLVQPVGSPLSLECTVEGTSNPNLYWYRQAAGRGLQLLFYSVGIGQISSEVPQNLSASRPQDRQFILSSKKLLLSDSGFYLCAWSVGTTVTHGQYFGPGTRLTVT.

CDR3 coding DNA: TGTGCCTGGTCCCCAACAAACTATGGCTACACCTTC. Translation gives CAWSPTNYGYTF. The rearrangement links TRBV30 to TRBJ1-2; D unclear. V was clipped by 5 bases and J by 2 bases, with 9 bases between them. The CDR3 length is 12 residues. CDR1 is GTSNPN, CDR2 SVGIG, per germline (reference sequence).

The chain is built from TRBV7-2 and TRBJ2-7; D possibly corresponds to TRBD1 (6 bases). V gave up 1 base and J gave up 3 bases, with 19 bases separating them. CDR3 size: 17 residues. Germline V CDR1 and CDR2: SGHTA, FQGNSA. The CDR3 DNA is TGTGCCAGCAGCTTAGTTGGGGGCGGTAGCGCAATCTACGAGCAGTACTTC. It encodes CASSLVGGGSAIYEQYF.

This chain uses TRBV7-2 with TRBJ2-7; D remains ambiguous. This CDR3 is 12 amino acids long. V was cut by 2 bases and J by 3 bases, with 5 bases left in between. The germline V gene encodes CDR1 SGHTA and CDR2 FQGNSA. CDR3 in DNA: TGTGCCAGCAGCTTATTCGGCTACGAGCAGTACTTC. It translates to CASSLFGYEQYF.

The chain couples TRBV4-1 to TRBJ2-1; the match to TRBD2 covers 11 bases. The CDR3 is 18 amino acids. CDR1 and CDR2 (germline): MGHRA, YSYEKL. V gave up 2 bases and J gave up 3 bases; unmatched junction bases: 9. CDR3 bases: TGCGCCAGCAGCCAAAGTTCCAGACTAGCGGGAAGCTACAATGAGCAGTTCTTC. It translates to CASSQSSRLAGSYNEQFF.

This clone has just a few counts. The chain carries TRBV27 and TRBJ1-1, with D possibly matching TRBD1 (5 bases). The CDR3 covers 14 residues. Trimming removed 4 bases at V and 5 bases at J, with 14 bases between. Germline CDR1 is MNHEY and CDR2 is SMNVEV (reference sequence). CDR3 region: CASSSQGWDTEAFF. The CDR3 nucleotides read TGTGCCAGCAGTTCCCAGGGATGGGATACTGAAGCTTTCTTT.

The chain employs TRBV11-2 and TRBJ2-7, with 10 bases that match TRBD2. Germline lookup yields CDR1 SGHAT and CDR2 FQNNGV. The CDR3 has 14 residues. The V gene end was trimmed by 3 bases and the J gene end by 3 bases; junction bases not matched to a gene: 2. CDR3 in amino acids: CASSLPSGSYEQYF. The CDR3 bases are TGTGCCAGCAGCTTGCCTAGCGGGAGCTACGAGCAGTACTTC.

This clone occurred a few times. The CDR3 nucleotides read TGTGCCAGCAGTCTCACAGGGACCAACTCCTACGAGCAGTACTTC. Protein product: CASSLTGTNSYEQYF. The chain is built from TRBV6-5 and TRBJ2-7; D possibly corresponds to TRBD1 (6 bases). The CDR3 extends over 15 amino acids. Trimming cost V 5 bases and J 0 bases, with 14 bases left between them. Germline V gene lookup returns CDR1 MNHEY and CDR2 SVGAGI.

This clone has ten or more counts. The chain links TRBV6-6 to TRBJ1-5, with D perhaps TRBD1 (5 bases). The CDR3 contains 15 residues. The germline V gene has CDR1 MNHNY and CDR2 SVGAGI (reference sequence). V gave up 6 bases and J gave up 7 bases, with 19 bases separating them. The DNA of the CDR3 is TGTGCCAGCAGAACCCAGGGAGGCGAAAGACAGCCCCAGCATTTT. It codes for CASRTQGGERQPQHF.

V gene TRBV28 combines with J gene TRBJ2-3; tentative D call: TRBD2 (5 bases). The CDR3 consists of 16 residues. Between the trimmed V and J ends, which lost 2 bases and 0 bases, there was a span of 12 bases. In germline, CDR1 is MDHEN, CDR2 SYDVKM. This CDR3 reads CASSLLAGGSTDTQYF. The CDR3 bases are TGTGCCAGCAGTTTACTGGCTGGCGGGAGCACAGATACGCAGTATTTT.

This clone was counted only a few times. The chain joins TRBV6-5 to TRBJ2-7; a weak D match, TRBD2 (5 bases). The CDR3 sequence is 14 residues long. V lost 6 bases and J lost 0, with 12 bases in between. Germline assignment: CDR1 MNHEY and CDR2 SVGAGI. CDR3 amino acids: CASSTTTSSYEQYF. The CDR3 nucleotides read TGTGCCAGCAGCACGACTACAAGCTCCTACGAGCAGTACTTC.

The rearrangement uses TRBV29-1 and TRBJ2-5, with D possibly being TRBD2 (5 bases). The CDR3 loop spans 14 amino acids. Trimming shortened V by 5 bases and J by 4 bases, and 17 bases separated the two germline ends. Germline CDR1 SQVTM, CDR2 ANQGSEA. The CDR3 DNA reads TGCAGCGTTCTGATAGCGAGGCGGAGAGAGACCCAGTACTTC. Translated, it gives CSVLIARRRETQYF.

The rearrangement links TRBV28 to TRBJ1-4; D ambiguous. The germline V and J ends were trimmed by 1 base and 8 bases, with 14 bases remaining between them. CDR3 length equals 15 residues. CDR1 is MDHEN and CDR2 is SYDVKM in the germline V gene. In DNA, the CDR3 is TGTGCCAGCAGTTTATATGGGGAAGGGAACGAAAAACTGTTTTTT. Its protein is CASSLYGEGNEKLFF.

This clone was picked up a small number of times. The V and J genes are TRBV28 and TRBJ2-7; D is possibly TRBD1 (5 bases). Germline values: CDR1 MDHEN, CDR2 SYDVKM. The V gene lost 2 bases and the J gene lost 3 bases, with 8 bases spanning the gap. This CDR3 is built from 13 residues. CDR3 in DNA: TGTGCCAGCAGTTTAGTCCAGGGCTACGAGCAGTACTTC. The encoded protein is CASSLVQGYEQYF.

In the case of this clone: The junction does not match germline at one end; this may be a read error. V usage is TRBV5-1 and J usage is TRBJ2-1; 12 nucleotides agree with TRBD2. The germline CDR1 and CDR2 sequences are SGHRS and YFSETQ. The CDR3 has 15 amino acids. CDR3 amino acids: CASSPLAGGVNEQFF. DNA of the CDR3: TGTGCCAGCAGCCCTCTAGCGGGAGGGGTCAATGAGCAGTTCTTC.

The V call is TRBV7-9, the J call TRBJ2-3; a weak D match, TRBD2 (5 bases). The CDR3 covers 15 residues. CDR1 SEHNR and CDR2 FQNEAQ come from the germline V gene (reference sequence). The V end lost 5 bases, the J end lost 0 bases, and 12 bases lay between the germline ends. The CDR3 DNA reads TGTGCCAGCAGCCAAGCTCGAGGGAGCACAGATACGCAGTATTTT. It translates to CASSQARGSTDTQYF.

The chain carries TRBV30 and TRBJ2-2; D uncertain. CDR1 is GTSNPN, CDR2 SVGIG, per germline (reference sequence). The V end was cut by 4 bases, the J end by 3 bases, with 9 bases between. This CDR3 comprises 13 residues. CDR3 nucleotide sequence: TGTGCCTGGACAGGCCAGTACACCGGGGAGCTGTTTTTT. Protein sequence: CAWTGQYTGELFF. The full variable domain, with the rest looked up from reference TRBV30 and TRBJ2-2, is SQTIHQWPATLVQPVGSPLSLECTVEGTSNPNLYWYRQAAGRGLQLLFYSVGIGQISSEVPQNLSASRPQDRQFILSSKKLLLSDSGFYLCAWTGQYTGELFFGEGSRLTVL.

This sequence joins TRBV25-1 and TRBJ2-5, with no clear D. Between the trimmed V and J ends, which lost 1 base and 7 bases, there was a span of 10 bases. This CDR3 contains 13 residues. Germline V lookup: CDR1 MGHDK, CDR2 SYGVNS. This chain's CDR3 is CASSELVGATQYF. CDR3 sequence (DNA): TGTGCCAGCAGTGAATTGGTAGGCGCGACCCAGTACTTC.

This clone was counted many times. The chain carries TRBV19 and TRBJ2-5, with TRBD2 as a possible D gene (6 bases). CDR1 LNHDA and CDR2 SQIVND come from the germline V gene (reference sequence). V lost 3 bases, J lost 2 bases, and 10 bases lay in between. The CDR3 sequence is 14 residues long. This chain's CDR3 is CASSIGLLQETQYF. The CDR3 DNA reads as TGTGCCAGTAGTATTGGACTACTACAAGAGACCCAGTACTTC.

The rearrangement links TRBV7-9 to TRBJ2-3, with 9 bases identical to TRBD1. The CDR3 loop spans 15 amino acids. V shed 5 bases and J 3 bases; nucleotides not matched to a gene: 6. Germline V gene lookup returns CDR1 SEHNR and CDR2 FQNEAQ (reference sequence). CDR3 sequence (DNA): TGTGCCAGCAGCCTTAGGACAGGGGAAACAGATACGCAGTATTTT. Amino acids: CASSLRTGETDTQYF.

The chain employs TRBV29-1 and TRBJ1-1; D call uncertain. The V gene's germline CDR1 is SQVTM and CDR2 ANQGSEA. The CDR3 has 10 residues. V lost 6 bases and J lost 2, with 4 bases in between. The CDR3 nucleotides read TGCAGCGTCCGCAACACTGAAGCTTTCTTT. Translation gives CSVRNTEAFF.

This clone was counted only a few times. The chain has TRBV7-9 and TRBJ2-7; TRBD1 agrees at 9 bases. The CDR3 totals 15 residues. The junction had 10 bases not matched to a gene; V was cut back by 5 bases and J by 5 bases. The germline CDR1 and CDR2 sequences are SEHNR and FQNEAQ (reference sequence). The CDR3 coding sequence is TGTGCCAGCAGCCTTCCGGGACAGGGAGTTCACGAGCAGTACTTC. It yields the protein CASSLPGQGVHEQYF.

This clone appeared a few times. The chain joins TRBV18 to TRBJ1-6; unclear D gene. The V end was cut by 2 bases, the J end by 8 bases, with 13 bases between. CDR3 length equals 15 residues. Germline V gives CDR1 KGHSH, CDR2 LQKENI. CDR3 region: CASSPASGMDSPLHF. The CDR3 nucleotides read TGTGCCAGCTCACCAGCGTCCGGCATGGATTCACCCCTCCACTTT.

This clone showed up just a few times. The chain recombines TRBV6-1 with TRBJ1-2; 7 bases agree with TRBD1. Trimming at V came to 5 bases and at J to 4 bases, leaving 7 bases not matched to a gene. Germline V CDR1 and CDR2: MNHNS, SASEGT. This CDR3 comprises 14 residues. CDR3 residues: CASSPGTASYGYTF. The CDR3, as DNA: TGTGCCAGCAGTCCCGGGACAGCCAGCTATGGCTACACCTTC.

The V and J genes are TRBV11-2 and TRBJ2-5; TRBD2 matches 10 bases. Germline values: CDR1 SGHAT, CDR2 FQNNGV. V shed 1 base, J shed 6 bases, and the junction held 8 bases outside the gene matches. CDR3 size: 16 residues. The CDR3 region has the DNA TGTGCCAGCAGCTTAGGGCTAGCGGGAGCTGTGCAGACCCAGTACTTC. Protein product: CASSLGLAGAVQTQYF.